Below are 20 T cell receptor beta chains sequenced from a single sample in a study of cytomegalovirus exposure and HLA in healthy donors. Sequenced by immunoSEQ multiplex PCR; TCRdb stores in-frame clones only, minus some. The repertoire holds around 300,000 clones, with about 86% as singletons. Sequencing input: PBMCs. Every receptor here comes from a woman under 30 in good health and CMV-seronegative.

CDR3 DNA sequence: TGTGCCAGTAGACGTGGGACAGGGGTTTACGAGCAGTACTTC. It yields the protein CASRRGTGVYEQYF. This chain uses TRBV19 with TRBJ2-7; 10 bases are a match to TRBD1. The V gene end was trimmed by 6 bases and the J gene end by 4 bases; junction bases not matched to a gene: 6. This CDR3 has 14 residues. Germline lookup yields CDR1 LNHDA and CDR2 SQIVND (reference sequence).

This clone was recorded only once. J is TRBJ1-1 and V is TRBV7-9, with a possible D match to TRBD1 (5 bases). Trimming shortened V by 1 base and J by 4 bases, and 10 bases separated the two germline ends. CDR1 is SEHNR, CDR2 FQNEAQ, per germline (reference sequence). This CDR3 is 14 amino acids long. The CDR3 loop is CASSLDIGGTEAFF. The CDR3 coding sequence is TGTGCCAGCAGCTTAGATATCGGGGGCACTGAAGCTTTCTTT.

Here the CDR3 DNA reads TGTGCCAGTAGCCAGACAGAGAACAATGAGCAGTTCTTC. Its translation is CASSQTENNEQFF. V gene TRBV19 combines with J gene TRBJ2-1; D possibly corresponds to TRBD1 (5 bases). V lost 6 bases to trimming and J lost 5 bases, with 11 bases between them. Germline V gene sequence: CDR1 LNHDA, CDR2 SQIVND (reference sequence). This CDR3 spans 13 amino acids. Together with reference TRBV19 and TRBJ2-1, the CDR3 gives the full variable domain: DGGITQSPKYLFRKEGQNVTLSCEQNLNHDAMYWYRQDPGQGLRLIYYSQIVNDFQKGDIAEGYSVSREKKESFPLTVTSAQKNPTAFYLCASSQTENNEQFFGPGTRLTVL.

This sequence joins TRBV19 and TRBJ2-7, with 11 bases aligning to TRBD2. The length of the CDR3 is 15 residues. After removal of 6 bases from V and 1 base from J, the junction contained 5 bases not matched to a gene. CDR1 LNHDA and CDR2 SQIVND come from the germline V gene (reference sequence). CDR3 in DNA: TGTGCCAGTAGCCACACTAGCGGGAGATCCTACGAGCAGTACTTC. Protein product: CASSHTSGRSYEQYF.

This chain connects TRBV2 to TRBJ1-5, with TRBD1 as a possible D gene (6 bases). The CDR3 loop spans 15 amino acids. Between the trimmed V and J ends, which lost 6 bases and 1 base, there was a span of 13 bases. CDR1 is SNHLY, CDR2 FYNNEI, per germline. The CDR3 region has the DNA TGTGCCAGCAGATTACAGGGTCCGAGCAATCAGCCCCAGCATTTT. This translates into CASRLQGPSNQPQHF.

The chain recombines TRBV10-1 with TRBJ2-3; TRBD2 matches 9 bases. V shed 4 bases, J shed 8 bases, and the junction held 13 bases outside the gene matches. The CDR3 extends over 16 amino acids. Germline lookup yields CDR1 WNHNN and CDR2 SYGVQD (reference sequence). Here the CDR3 DNA reads TGCGCCAGCAGTGCCCAGCGGGGGGCTAGAGGGGGTACGCAGTATTTT. Amino acids: CASSAQRGARGGTQYF.

V gene TRBV6-1 combines with J gene TRBJ2-7; TRBD1 is a possible D gene (5 bases). The CDR3 length is 14 residues. Per germline, CDR1 MNHNS and CDR2 SASEGT. V dropped 5 bases and J dropped 0 bases, with 11 bases sitting between them. The chain's CDR3 is CASSIQESSYEQYF. For the CDR3, the DNA is TGTGCCAGCAGTATACAGGAGAGCTCCTACGAGCAGTACTTC.

The chain carries TRBV5-4 and TRBJ2-1; TRBD2 might be the D (5 bases). Trimming removed 5 bases at V and 9 bases at J, with 15 bases between. The CDR3 totals 13 residues. CDR1 and CDR2 from the germline V gene are SGHNT and YYREEE (reference sequence). The CDR3 region is CASRVEYGGEQFF. In nucleotides, the CDR3 is TGTGCCAGCAGGGTGGAGTATGGAGGTGAGCAGTTCTTC.

The rearrangement uses TRBV5-4 and TRBJ2-1; 8 bases agree with TRBD2. The germline V gene encodes CDR1 SGHNT and CDR2 YYREEE (reference sequence). V shed 2 bases and J 4 bases; nucleotides not matched to a gene: 5. The CDR3 is 15 residues long. CDR3 loop: CASSFEAGAYNEQFF. CDR3 nucleotides: TGTGCCAGCAGCTTTGAAGCGGGGGCTTACAATGAGCAGTTCTTC.

In DNA, the CDR3 is TGTGCCAGTAGTATAGAGGGGACAGGGAATCAGCCCCAGCATTTT. Its protein product is CASSIEGTGNQPQHF. The chain carries TRBV19 and TRBJ1-5, with 9 bases fitting TRBD1. From germline, CDR1 is LNHDA and CDR2 SQIVND (reference sequence). V lost 0 bases and J lost 4; bases outside the gene matches: 1. This CDR3 spans 15 amino acids.

This clone was observed a single time. The chain combines TRBV6-5 with TRBJ2-5; possibly TRBD1 for D (6 bases). Trimming shortened V by 0 bases and J by 1 base, and 12 bases separated the two germline ends. CDR3 length: 16 residues. Germline CDR1 and CDR2: MNHEY and SVGAGI. CDR3 region: CASSYSKATGQETQYF. Here the CDR3 DNA reads TGTGCCAGCAGTTACTCGAAGGCGACAGGCCAAGAGACCCAGTACTTC.

This chain joins TRBV4-1 and TRBJ2-2, with a weak D call TRBD2 (6 bases). V lost 0 bases to trimming and J lost 7 bases, with 12 bases between them. Germline CDR1 reads MGHRA; CDR2 reads YSYEKL. This CDR3 has 15 residues. The CDR3 loop is CASSQEPGEIGELFF. CDR3 in DNA: TGCGCCAGCAGCCAAGAACCGGGGGAAATCGGGGAGCTGTTTTTT.

This rearrangement joins TRBV7-9 to TRBJ1-2, with TRBD1 as a possible D gene (5 bases). Germline assignment: CDR1 SEHNR and CDR2 FQNEAQ (reference sequence). V lost 7 bases to trimming and J lost 3 bases, with 12 bases between them. This CDR3 is built from 13 residues. The CDR3 region has the DNA TGTGCCAGCAACCGGGGGACTGACTATGGCTACACCTTC. It codes for CASNRGTDYGYTF.

The J gene is TRBJ1-4, the V gene TRBV9, with 9 bases that match TRBD1. V trimming: 2 bases; J trimming: 4 bases; junction bases outside the gene matches: 3. The germline CDR1 and CDR2 sequences are SGDLS and YYNGEE. This CDR3 has 15 residues. The CDR3 reads CASSVGDRDNEKLFF. The CDR3, as DNA: TGTGCCAGCAGCGTGGGGGACAGGGATAATGAAAAACTGTTTTTT.

V and J are TRBV6-6 and TRBJ2-4, with TRBD2 matching over 9 bases. The V and J ends lost 4 bases and 7 bases, in that order; junction bases with no gene match: 8. Germline V gives CDR1 MNHNY, CDR2 SVGAGI (reference sequence). This CDR3 spans 15 amino acids. CDR3 protein: CASSSAGGRGNIQYF. CDR3 DNA sequence: TGTGCCAGCAGTTCAGCCGGCGGGAGGGGGAACATTCAGTACTTC.

V usage is TRBV7-2 and J usage is TRBJ2-1; 10 nucleotides align to TRBD1. Germline V CDR1 and CDR2: SGHTA, FQGNSA. V shed 5 bases and J 7 bases; nucleotides not matched to a gene: 5. This CDR3 is built from 14 residues. CDR3 DNA sequence: TGTGCCAGCAGCAAGGGACAGGGGAGGAATGAGCAGTTCTTC. This sequence encodes CASSKGQGRNEQFF.

The rearrangement uses TRBV19 and TRBJ1-1; maybe TRBD1 (5 bases). The V end lost 7 bases, the J end lost 5 bases, and 17 bases lay between the germline ends. CDR1 LNHDA and CDR2 SQIVND come from the germline V gene (reference sequence). This CDR3 is 14 amino acids long. CDR3 nucleotides: TGTGCCAGTAATTACGGCGGGACTCGGACTGAAGCTTTCTTT. This encodes CASNYGGTRTEAFF.

Only one count was recorded for this clone. The chain is built from TRBV4-3 and TRBJ2-1; 9 positions match TRBD2. This CDR3 has 15 residues. CDR1 is LGHNA and CDR2 is YSLEER in the germline V gene. With V trimmed by 4 bases and J by 8 bases, 9 bases remained unmatched. CDR3 DNA: TGCGCCAGCAGCCTCCCCGGGACTAGCCTCCATGAGCAGTTCTTC. Its translation is CASSLPGTSLHEQFF.

This sequence joins TRBV5-5 and TRBJ1-1; D call uncertain. Germline V gene lookup returns CDR1 SGHKS and CDR2 YYEKEE (reference sequence). The length of the CDR3 is 15 residues. V gave up 0 bases and J gave up 1 base, with 10 bases separating them. The CDR3 loop is CASSLAQLPNTEAFF. CDR3 bases: TGTGCCAGCAGCTTGGCCCAACTACCGAACACTGAAGCTTTCTTT.

The J gene is TRBJ2-1, the V gene TRBV7-9; TRBD1 is a possible D gene (5 bases). The CDR3 sequence is 13 residues long. The V end lost 5 bases, the J end lost 8 bases, and 13 bases lay between the germline ends. The germline V gene encodes CDR1 SEHNR and CDR2 FQNEAQ (reference sequence). The CDR3, as DNA: TGTGCCAGCAGCCCCCAGGGAATCGATGAGCAGTTCTTC. This gives the protein CASSPQGIDEQFF.